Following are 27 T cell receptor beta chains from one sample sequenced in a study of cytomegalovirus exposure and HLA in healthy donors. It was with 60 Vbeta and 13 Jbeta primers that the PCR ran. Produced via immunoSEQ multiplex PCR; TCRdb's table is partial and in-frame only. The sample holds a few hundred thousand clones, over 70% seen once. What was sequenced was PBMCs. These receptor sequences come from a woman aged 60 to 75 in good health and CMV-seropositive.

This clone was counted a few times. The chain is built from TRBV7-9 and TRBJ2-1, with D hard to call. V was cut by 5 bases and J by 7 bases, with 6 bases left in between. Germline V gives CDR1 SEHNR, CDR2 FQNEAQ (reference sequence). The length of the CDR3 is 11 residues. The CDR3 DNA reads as TGTGCCAGCAGCCAGTGGAATGAGCAGTTCTTC. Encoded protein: CASSQWNEQFF.

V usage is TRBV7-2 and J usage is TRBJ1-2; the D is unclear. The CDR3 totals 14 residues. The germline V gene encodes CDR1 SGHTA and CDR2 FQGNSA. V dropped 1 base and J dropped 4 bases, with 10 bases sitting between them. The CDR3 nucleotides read TGTGCCAGCAGCTTAGTGCCCGCCAGCTATGGCTACACCTTC. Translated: CASSLVPASYGYTF.

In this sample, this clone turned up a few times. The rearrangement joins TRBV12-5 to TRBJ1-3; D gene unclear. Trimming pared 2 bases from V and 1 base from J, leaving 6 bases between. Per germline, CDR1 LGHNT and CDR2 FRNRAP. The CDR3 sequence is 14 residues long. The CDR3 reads CASGLIQSGNTIYF. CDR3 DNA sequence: TGTGCTAGTGGTTTGATTCAGTCTGGAAACACCATATATTTT.

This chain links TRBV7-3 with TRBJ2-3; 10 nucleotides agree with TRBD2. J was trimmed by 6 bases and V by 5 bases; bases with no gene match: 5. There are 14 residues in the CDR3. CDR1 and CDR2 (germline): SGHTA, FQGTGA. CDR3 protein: CASSQRGGRDTQYF. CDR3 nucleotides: TGTGCCAGCAGCCAGCGGGGGGGGCGTGATACGCAGTATTTT. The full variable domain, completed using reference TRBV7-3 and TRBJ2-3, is GAGVSQTPSNKVTEKGKYVELRCDPISGHTALYWYRQSLGQGPEFLIYFQGTGAADDSGLPNDRFFAVRPEGSVSTLKIQRTERGDSAVYLCASSQRGGRDTQYFGPGTRLTVL.

The CDR3 DNA reads as TGTGCCAGCAGCGTATCAGGCCAGCTGAGCTCCTACAATGAGCAGTTCTTC. Its protein product is CASSVSGQLSSYNEQFF. V gene TRBV9 combines with J gene TRBJ2-1; D is unresolved. The CDR3 contains 17 residues. Germline loops: CDR1 SGDLS, CDR2 YYNGEE. V was pared by 1 base and J by 0 bases, with 14 bases between. Variable domain in full (rest from reference TRBV9 and TRBJ2-1): DSGVTQTPKHLITATGQRVTLRCSPRSGDLSVYWYQQSLDQGLQFLIQYYNGEERAKGNILERFSAQQFPDLHSELNLSSLELGDSALYFCASSVSGQLSSYNEQFFGPGTRLTVL.

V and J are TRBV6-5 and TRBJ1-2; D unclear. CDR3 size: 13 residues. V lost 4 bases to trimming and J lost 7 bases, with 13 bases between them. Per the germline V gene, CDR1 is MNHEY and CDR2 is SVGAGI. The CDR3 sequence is CASSSPPAAGYTF. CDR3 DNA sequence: TGTGCCAGCAGTTCCCCCCCTGCGGCTGGCTACACCTTC.

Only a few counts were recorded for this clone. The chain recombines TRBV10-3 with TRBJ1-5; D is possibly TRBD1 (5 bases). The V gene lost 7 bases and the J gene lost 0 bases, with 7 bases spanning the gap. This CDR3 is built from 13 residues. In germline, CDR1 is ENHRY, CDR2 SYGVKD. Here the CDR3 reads CAINQGSNQPQHF. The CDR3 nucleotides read TGTGCCATCAATCAGGGTAGCAATCAGCCCCAGCATTTT.

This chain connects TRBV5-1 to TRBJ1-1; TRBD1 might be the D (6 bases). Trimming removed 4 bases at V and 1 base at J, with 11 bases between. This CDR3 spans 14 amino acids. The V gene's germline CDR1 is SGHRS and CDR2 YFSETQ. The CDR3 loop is CASSPQTGNTEAFF. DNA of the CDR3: TGCGCCAGCAGCCCCCAGACAGGGAACACTGAAGCTTTCTTT.

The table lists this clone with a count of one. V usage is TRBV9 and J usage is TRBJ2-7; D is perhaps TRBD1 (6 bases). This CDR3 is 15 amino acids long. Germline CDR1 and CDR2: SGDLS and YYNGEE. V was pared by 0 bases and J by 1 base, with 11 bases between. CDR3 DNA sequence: TGTGCCAGCAGCGTAGTCGGACAGCCGTCCTACGAGCAGTACTTC. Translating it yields CASSVVGQPSYEQYF. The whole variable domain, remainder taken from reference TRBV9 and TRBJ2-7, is DSGVTQTPKHLITATGQRVTLRCSPRSGDLSVYWYQQSLDQGLQFLIQYYNGEERAKGNILERFSAQQFPDLHSELNLSSLELGDSALYFCASSVVGQPSYEQYFGPGTRLTVT.

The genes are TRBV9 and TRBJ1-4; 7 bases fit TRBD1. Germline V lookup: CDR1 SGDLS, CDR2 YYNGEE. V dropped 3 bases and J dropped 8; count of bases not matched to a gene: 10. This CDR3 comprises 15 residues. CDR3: CASSASTGQGEKLFF. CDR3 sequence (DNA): TGTGCCAGCAGCGCCTCGACAGGGCAGGGGGAAAAACTGTTTTTT.

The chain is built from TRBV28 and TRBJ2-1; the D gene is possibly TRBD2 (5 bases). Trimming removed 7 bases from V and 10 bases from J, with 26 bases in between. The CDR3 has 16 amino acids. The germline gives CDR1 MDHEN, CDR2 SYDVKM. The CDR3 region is CASTPFGGPRSDEQFF. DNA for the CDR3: TGTGCCAGCACCCCATTCGGCGGGCCCCGTTCCGACGAGCAGTTCTTC.

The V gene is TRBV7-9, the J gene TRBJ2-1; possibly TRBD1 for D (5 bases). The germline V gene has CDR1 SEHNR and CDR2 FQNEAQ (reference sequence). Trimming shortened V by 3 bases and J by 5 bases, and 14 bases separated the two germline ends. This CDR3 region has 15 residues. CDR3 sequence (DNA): TGTGCCAGCAGCTTGAGAGCGATGGGGCACAATGAGCAGTTCTTC. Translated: CASSLRAMGHNEQFF.

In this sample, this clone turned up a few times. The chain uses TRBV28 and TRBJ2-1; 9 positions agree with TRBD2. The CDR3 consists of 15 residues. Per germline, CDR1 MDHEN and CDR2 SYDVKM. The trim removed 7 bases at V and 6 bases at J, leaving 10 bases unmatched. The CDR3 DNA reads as TGTGCCAGCATCTTGGGGACTAGCTTGTCCAATGAGCAGTTCTTC. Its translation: CASILGTSLSNEQFF. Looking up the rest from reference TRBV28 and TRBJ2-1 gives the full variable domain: DVKVTQSSRYLVKRTGEKVFLECVQDMDHENMFWYRQDPGLGLRLIYFSYDVKMKEKGDIPEGYSVSREKKERFSLILESASTNQTSMYLCASILGTSLSNEQFFGPGTRLTVL.

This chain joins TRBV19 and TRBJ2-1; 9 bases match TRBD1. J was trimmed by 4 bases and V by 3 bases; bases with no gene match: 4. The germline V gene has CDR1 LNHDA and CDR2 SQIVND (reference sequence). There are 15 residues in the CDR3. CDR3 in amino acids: CASSIGQGIYNEQFF. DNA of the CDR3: TGTGCCAGTAGTATCGGACAGGGGATTTACAATGAGCAGTTCTTC.

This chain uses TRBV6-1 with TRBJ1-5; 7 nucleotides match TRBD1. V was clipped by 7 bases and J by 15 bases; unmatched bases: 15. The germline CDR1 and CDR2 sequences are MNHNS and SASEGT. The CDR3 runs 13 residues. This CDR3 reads CASTILGQDVPHF. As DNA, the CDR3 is TGTGCCAGCACTATCCTTGGACAGGATGTTCCGCATTTT.

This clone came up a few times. The CDR3 bases are TGTGCCAGCTTCAGGGCTAGGGAAAAACTGTTTTTT. Its translation is CASFRAREKLFF. The chain couples TRBV2 to TRBJ1-4, with D perhaps matching TRBD1 (5 bases). There are 12 residues in the CDR3. The germline V gene encodes CDR1 SNHLY and CDR2 FYNNEI. Trimming shortened V by 8 bases and J by 8 bases, and 12 bases separated the two germline ends. Drawing the rest from reference TRBV2 and TRBJ1-4, the complete variable domain is EPEVTQTPSHQVTQMGQEVILRCVPISNHLYFYWYRQILGQKVEFLVSFYNNEISEKSEIFDDQFSVERPDGSNFTLKIRSTKLEDSAMYFCASFRAREKLFFGSGTQLSVL.

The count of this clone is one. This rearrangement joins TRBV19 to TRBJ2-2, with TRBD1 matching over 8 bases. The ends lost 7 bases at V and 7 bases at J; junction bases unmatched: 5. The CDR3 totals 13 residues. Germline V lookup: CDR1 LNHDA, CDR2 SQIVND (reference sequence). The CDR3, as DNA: TGTGCCAGTACCATACAGGGGGTCGGGGAGCTGTTTTTT. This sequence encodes CASTIQGVGELFF.

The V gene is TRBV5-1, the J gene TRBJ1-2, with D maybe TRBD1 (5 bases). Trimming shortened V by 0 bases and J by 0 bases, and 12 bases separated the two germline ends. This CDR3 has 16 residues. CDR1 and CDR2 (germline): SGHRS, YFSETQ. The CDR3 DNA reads TGCGCCAGCAGCTTGGGGGGGGGAACAGCTAACTATGGCTACACCTTC. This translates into CASSLGGGTANYGYTF.

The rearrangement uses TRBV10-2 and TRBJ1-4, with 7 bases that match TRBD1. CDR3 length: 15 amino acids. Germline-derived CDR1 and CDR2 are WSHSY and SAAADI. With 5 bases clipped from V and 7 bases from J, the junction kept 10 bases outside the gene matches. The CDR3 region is CASSSSGTAREKLFF. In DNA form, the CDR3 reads TGCGCCAGCAGTTCTAGCGGGACAGCCCGTGAAAAACTGTTTTTT.

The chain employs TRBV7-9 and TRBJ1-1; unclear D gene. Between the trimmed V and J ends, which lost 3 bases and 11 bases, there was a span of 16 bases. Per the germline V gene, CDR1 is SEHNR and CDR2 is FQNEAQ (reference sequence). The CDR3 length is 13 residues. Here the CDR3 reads CASSFSGQVGAFF. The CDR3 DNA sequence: TGTGCCAGCAGCTTTAGCGGCCAAGTAGGGGCTTTCTTT. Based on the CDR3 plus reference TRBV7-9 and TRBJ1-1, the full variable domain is DTGVSQNPRHKITKRGQNVTFRCDPISEHNRLYWYRQTLGQGPEFLTYFQNEAQLEKSRLLSDRFSAERPKGSFSTLEIQRTEQGDSAMYLCASSFSGQVGAFFGQGTRLTVV.

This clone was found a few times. CDR3 sequence: CASSLGTGAHEQYF. CDR3 coding DNA: TGCGCCAGCAGCTTAGGGACAGGGGCTCACGAGCAGTACTTC. V is TRBV5-1 and J is TRBJ2-7, with 10 nucleotides matching TRBD1. The CDR3 is made up of 14 amino acids. V lost 2 bases and J lost 5; bases outside the gene matches: 4. CDR1 and CDR2 from the germline V gene are SGHRS and YFSETQ.

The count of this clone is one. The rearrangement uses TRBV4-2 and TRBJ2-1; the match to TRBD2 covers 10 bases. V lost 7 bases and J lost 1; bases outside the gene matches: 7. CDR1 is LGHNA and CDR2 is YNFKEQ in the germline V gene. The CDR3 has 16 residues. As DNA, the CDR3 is TGTGCCAGCACGGCTAGCGGGAGCGTTTCCTACAATGAGCAGTTCTTC. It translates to CASTASGSVSYNEQFF.

The CDR3, as DNA: TGTGCCAGCTCACTGCCAGGGCAGCCCCAGCATTTT. Amino acid sequence: CASSLPGQPQHF. V usage is TRBV18 and J usage is TRBJ1-5, with TRBD1 as a possible D gene (5 bases). The CDR3 is 12 amino acids. The ends were cut back, 4 bases at V and 7 bases at J, with 8 bases in the middle. Germline-derived CDR1 and CDR2 are KGHSH and LQKENI.

CDR3 sequence (DNA): TGTGCCAGCAGCCAACTAGCGGGTGTAGATTATACGCAGTATTTT. Its translation is CASSQLAGVDYTQYF. This chain uses TRBV14 with TRBJ2-3, with 8 bases identical to TRBD2. The ends lost 2 bases at V and 7 bases at J; junction bases unmatched: 8. The CDR3 is made up of 15 amino acids. Germline CDR1 SGHDN, CDR2 FVKESK.

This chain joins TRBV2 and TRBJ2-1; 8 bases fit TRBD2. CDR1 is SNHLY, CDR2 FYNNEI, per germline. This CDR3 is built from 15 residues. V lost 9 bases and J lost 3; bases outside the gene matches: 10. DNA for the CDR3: TGTGCCAGGGGACTCCGCGGGAGGATCTACAATGAGCAGTTCTTC. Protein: CARGLRGRIYNEQFF. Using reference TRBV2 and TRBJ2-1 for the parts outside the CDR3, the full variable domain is EPEVTQTPSHQVTQMGQEVILRCVPISNHLYFYWYRQILGQKVEFLVSFYNNEISEKSEIFDDQFSVERPDGSNFTLKIRSTKLEDSAMYFCARGLRGRIYNEQFFGPGTRLTVL.

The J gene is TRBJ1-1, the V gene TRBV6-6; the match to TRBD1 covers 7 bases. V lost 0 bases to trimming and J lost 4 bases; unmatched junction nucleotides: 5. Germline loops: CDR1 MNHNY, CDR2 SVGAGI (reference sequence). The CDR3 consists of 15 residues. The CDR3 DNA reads TGTGCCAGCAGTTACTCGAAGGGGGCTGGCACTGAAGCTTTCTTT. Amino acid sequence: CASSYSKGAGTEAFF.

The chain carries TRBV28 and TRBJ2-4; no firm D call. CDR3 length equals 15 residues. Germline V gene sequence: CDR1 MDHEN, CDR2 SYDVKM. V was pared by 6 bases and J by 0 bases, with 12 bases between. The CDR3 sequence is CASSPDSLAKNIQYF. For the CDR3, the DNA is TGTGCCAGCAGCCCAGACTCTCTAGCCAAAAACATTCAGTACTTC.